A selection of T cell receptor beta chains follows, all from one sample in a study of blood T cell repertoires in COVID-19. The method was immunoSEQ multiplex PCR; TCRdb's version includes in-frame clones alone and lacks a portion of them. The sample holds 100,000 to 130,000 clones; around 83% are singletons and the top ten take around 4.4%. Sequencing was carried out using peripheral blood. The receptors shown here come from a man between 65 and 85 years old with acute or convalescent COVID-19. CDR3s include the opening cysteine and the closing phenylalanine or tryptophan. D genes are given only for firm matches. The size field is filled for only some rows; it gives once, few, many or a size class.

d_call,clone_size,j_call,v_call,cdr3_aa,cdr3_nt
TRBD1,NA,TRBJ1-2,TRBV3-1/TRBV3-2,CASSSGQGANYGYTF,TGTGCCAGCAGCTCCGGACAGGGGGCAAACTATGGCTACACCTTC
NA,NA,TRBJ2-3,TRBV20-1,CSASPLWGGGSTDTQYF,TGCAGTGCTAGTCCCCTGTGGGGGGGCGGGAGCACAGATACGCAGTATTTT
TRBD2,few,TRBJ2-3,TRBV13,CASSPPTLRLAGAYSTDTQYF,TGTGCCAGCAGCCCCCCAACGCTTAGACTAGCGGGGGCCTATAGCACAGATACGCAGTATTTT
NA,NA,TRBJ2-7,TRBV2,CASRLSSYEQYF,TGTGCCAGCAGGCTAAGCTCCTACGAGCAGTACTTC
NA,NA,TRBJ1-4,TRBV18,CASSPPGIEKLFF,TGTGCCAGCTCACCACCCGGTATCGAAAAACTGTTTTTT
TRBD1,medium-sized,TRBJ1-5,TRBV6-5,CASRISGGGNQPQHF,TGTGCCAGCAGAATATCAGGGGGCGGCAATCAGCCCCAGCATTTT
TRBD2,NA,TRBJ2-3,TRBV4-3,CASSQDSLAGAFTDTQYF,TGCGCCAGCAGCCAAGATAGCCTAGCGGGGGCCTTCACAGATACGCAGTATTTT
NA,NA,TRBJ1-5,TRBV19,CASSIDPRDIQPQHF,TGTGCCAGTAGTATAGACCCCAGGGATATTCAGCCCCAGCATTTT
NA,NA,TRBJ2-3,TRBV6-1,CASSEAQAPDTQYF,TGTGCCAGCAGTGAAGCCCAAGCTCCAGATACGCAGTATTTT
NA,NA,TRBJ2-2,TRBV7-6,CASSLGLQANTGELFF,TGTGCCAGCAGCTTAGGTTTGCAGGCGAACACCGGGGAGCTGTTTTTT
NA,NA,TRBJ1-5,TRBV6-5,CASSRLSNQPQHF,TGTGCCAGCAGTAGACTTAGCAATCAGCCCCAGCATTTT
TRBD1,few,TRBJ1-5,TRBV12-5,CASGLGTGIGNQPQHF,TGTGCTAGTGGTTTGGGGACAGGGATTGGCAATCAGCCCCAGCATTTT
NA,NA,TRBJ1-2,TRBV5-4,CASSSPDAGSRF,TGTGCCAGCAGCTCCCCCGATGCAGGCAGCAGGTTC
TRBD1,NA,TRBJ1-6,TRBV6-1,CASSEGPRGTAYSPLHF,TGTGCCAGCAGTGAAGGTCCCCGTGGGACAGCCTATTCACCCCTCCACTTT
NA,NA,TRBJ1-1,TRBV18,CASSPLRTDLNTEAFF,TGTGCCAGCTCACCACTAAGGACAGACCTAAACACTGAAGCTTTCTTT
TRBD2,NA,TRBJ2-2,TRBV29-1,CSVDPGGGGTGELFF,TGCAGCGTTGATCCGGGAGGGGGGGGCACCGGGGAGCTGTTTTTT
TRBD2,NA,TRBJ2-4,TRBV19,CASSITSGGGWASIQYF,TGTGCCAGTAGTATAACTTCGGGAGGGGGATGGGCGTCGATTCAGTACTTC
NA,NA,TRBJ1-1,TRBV18,CASSVTEGSMNTEAFF,TGTGCCAGCTCAGTGACAGAAGGAAGTATGAACACTGAAGCTTTCTTT
TRBD1,NA,TRBJ1-3,TRBV6-5,CASQKGQGAGNTIYF,TGTGCCAGCCAGAAAGGACAGGGGGCTGGAAACACCATATATTTT
NA,NA,TRBJ2-1,TRBV7-8,CASSLEVLGSEQFF,TGTGCCAGCAGCTTAGAGGTGCTGGGGAGTGAGCAGTTCTTC
NA,NA,TRBJ2-3,TRBV7-2,CASSLLRGGDTQYF,TGTGCCAGCAGCCTACTGAGGGGAGGAGATACGCAGTATTTT
NA,NA,TRBJ1-1,TRBV11-3,CASSLEESAEAFF,TGTGCCAGCTCTTTGGAGGAGTCTGCTGAAGCTTTCTTT
TRBD2,NA,TRBJ2-7,TRBV2,CASSETLRLAGAAYEQYF,TGTGCCAGCAGTGAAACGCTGAGACTAGCGGGCGCGGCCTACGAGCAGTACTTC
TRBD1,NA,TRBJ2-7,TRBV2,CASSPLADRGVEQYF,TGTGCCAGCAGTCCCCTCGCCGACAGGGGCGTCGAGCAGTACTTC
NA,NA,TRBJ1-3,TRBV13,CASSLRSSGNTIYF,TGTGCCAGCAGCTTAAGGAGCTCTGGAAACACCATATATTTT
NA,NA,TRBJ1-2,TRBV3-1/TRBV3-2,CASSPRGFNYGYTF,TGTGCCAGCAGCCCTCGGGGGTTTAACTATGGCTACACCTTC
NA,few,TRBJ1-2,TRBV6-2/TRBV6-3,CASSSFDGGPHLNGYTF,TGTGCCAGCAGTTCCTTCGACGGGGGGCCCCATTTGAATGGCTACACCTTC
NA,NA,TRBJ2-1,TRBV7-2,CASSLGGEVEQFF,TGTGCCAGCAGCTTAGGCGGGGAGGTTGAGCAGTTCTTC
TRBD1,NA,TRBJ2-5,TRBV6-5,CASSKQGIGETQYF,TGTGCCAGCAGTAAACAGGGGATAGGAGAGACCCAGTACTTC
NA,NA,TRBJ1-4,TRBV5-6,CASSFTPIATNEKLFF,TGTGCCAGCAGCTTTACTCCCATCGCAACTAATGAAAAACTGTTTTTT
TRBD1,NA,TRBJ1-6,TRBV9,CASSPGQGKDSPLHF,TGTGCCAGCAGTCCGGGACAGGGGAAAGATTCACCCCTCCACTTT
NA,NA,TRBJ1-2,TRBV28,CASSLGGMYGYTF,TGTGCCAGCAGTTTAGGGGGGATGTATGGCTACACCTTC